This T cell receptor beta chain appears in the sequencing data of a study of T cell responses to AZD1222 COVID-19 vaccine. Study as a whole: Pooled samples include second doses given at about 4 or 12 weeks. General study findings and limits: The study identified only a handful of AZD1222 recipients as seropositive at baseline.

CDR1 and CDR2 (germline): SGHTA, FQGNSA. The CDR3 spans 14 residues. With 3 bases clipped from V and 4 bases from J, the junction kept 6 bases outside the gene matches. Worth noting for this clone: The target antigen is unknown.

TCRdb's table, derived via immunoSEQ multiplex PCR, lists solely in-frame clones and lacks some. The sample lists about 160,000 clones, around nine tenths occurring once. This clonotype was obtained from an adult in good health. The specimen was peripheral blood, collected on day 0 of AZD1222 vaccination. V and J are TRBV7-2 and TRBJ2-7; 7 bases agree with TRBD2. CDR3 protein: CASSFVSGKYEQYF. The DNA of the CDR3 is TGTGCCAGCAGCTTCGTGAGCGGGAAGTACGAGCAGTACTTC.